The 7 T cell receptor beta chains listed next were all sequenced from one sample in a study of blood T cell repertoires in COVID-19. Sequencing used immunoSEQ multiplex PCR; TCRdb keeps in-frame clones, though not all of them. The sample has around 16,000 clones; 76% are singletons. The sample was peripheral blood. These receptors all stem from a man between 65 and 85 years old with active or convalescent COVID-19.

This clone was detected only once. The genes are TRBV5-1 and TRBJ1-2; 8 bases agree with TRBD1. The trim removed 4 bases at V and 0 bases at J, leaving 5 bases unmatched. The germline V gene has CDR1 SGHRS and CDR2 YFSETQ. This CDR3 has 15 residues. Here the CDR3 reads CASSPGQVANYGYTF. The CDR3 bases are TGCGCCAGCAGCCCGGGACAGGTAGCTAACTATGGCTACACCTTC. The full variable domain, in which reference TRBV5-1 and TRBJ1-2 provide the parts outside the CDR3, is KAGVTQTPRYLIKTRGQQVTLSCSPISGHRSVSWYQQTPGQGLQFLFEYFSETQRNKGNFPGRFSGRQFSNSRSEMNVSTLELGDSALYLCASSPGQVANYGYTFGSGTRLTVV.

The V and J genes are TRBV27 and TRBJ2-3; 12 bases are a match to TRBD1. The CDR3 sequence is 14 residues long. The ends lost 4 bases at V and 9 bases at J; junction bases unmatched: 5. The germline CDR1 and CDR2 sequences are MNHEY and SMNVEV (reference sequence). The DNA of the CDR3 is TGTGCCAGCAGTTCCGGGACAGGGGGCTTAACGCAGTATTTT. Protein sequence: CASSSGTGGLTQYF.

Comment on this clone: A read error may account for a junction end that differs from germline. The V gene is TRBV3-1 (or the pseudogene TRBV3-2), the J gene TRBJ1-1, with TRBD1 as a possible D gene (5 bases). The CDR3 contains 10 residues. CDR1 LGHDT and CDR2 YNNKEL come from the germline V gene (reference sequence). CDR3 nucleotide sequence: TGTGCCAGCAGCCACGGAGACAGTAACTTT. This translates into CASSHGDSNF.

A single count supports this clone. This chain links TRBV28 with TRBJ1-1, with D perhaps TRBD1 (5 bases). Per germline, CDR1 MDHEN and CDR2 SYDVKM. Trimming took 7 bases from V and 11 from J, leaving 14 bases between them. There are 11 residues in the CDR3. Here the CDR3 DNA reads TGTGCCAGCATGTTTGGGGCGTCGGCTTTCTTT. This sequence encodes CASMFGASAFF.

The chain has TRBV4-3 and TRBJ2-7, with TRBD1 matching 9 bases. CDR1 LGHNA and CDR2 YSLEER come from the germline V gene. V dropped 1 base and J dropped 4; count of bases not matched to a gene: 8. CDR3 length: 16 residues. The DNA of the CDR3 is TGCGCCAGCAGCCAAGCCCAGACAGGGGGGGTTTACGAGCAGTACTTC. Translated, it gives CASSQAQTGGVYEQYF.

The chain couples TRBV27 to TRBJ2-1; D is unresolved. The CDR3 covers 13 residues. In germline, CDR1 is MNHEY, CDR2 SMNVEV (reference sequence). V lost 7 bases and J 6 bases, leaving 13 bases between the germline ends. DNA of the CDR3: TGTGCCAGCATCAAGCCCGGGTCCAATGAGCAGTTCTTC. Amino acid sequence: CASIKPGSNEQFF.

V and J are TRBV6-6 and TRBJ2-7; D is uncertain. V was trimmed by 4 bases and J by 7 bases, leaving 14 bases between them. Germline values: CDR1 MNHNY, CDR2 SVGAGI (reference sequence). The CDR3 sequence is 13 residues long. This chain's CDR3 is CASSSRESVEQYF. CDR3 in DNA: TGTGCCAGCAGTTCAAGAGAATCGGTTGAGCAGTACTTC.